The 18 T cell receptor beta chains given below trace back to one sample, sequenced in a study of OX40 agonist ivuxolimab in advanced cancers. Some clones are missing from TCRdb's copy, which holds only in-frame ones; the method was immunoSEQ multiplex PCR. There are tens of thousands of clones in the sample; more than 80% occur only once, and nearly 0.7% lies in the top ten. Sequences were derived from CD4+ or CD8+ T cells sorted from blood, sampled in a trial of the OX40 agonist ivuxolimab. These receptors came from an adult with an advanced solid tumor such as melanoma, head and neck, liver or kidney cancer.

This clone has a single count. This chain connects TRBV6-1 to TRBJ1-4; TRBD1 aligns across 7 bases. V was clipped by 4 bases and J by 5 bases; unmatched bases: 7. The CDR3 loop spans 15 amino acids. The germline gives CDR1 MNHNS, CDR2 SASEGT. The CDR3 loop is CASSAPTGFNEKLFF. For the CDR3, the DNA is TGTGCCAGCAGTGCTCCGACAGGGTTCAATGAAAAACTGTTTTTT.

A few counts support this clone. The rearrangement uses TRBV5-1 and TRBJ1-5, with 8 bases lining up with TRBD1. From germline, CDR1 is SGHRS and CDR2 YFSETQ. The CDR3 is made up of 15 amino acids. Losses at the gene ends were 4 bases for V and 2 bases for J; bases not matched to a gene: 5. The CDR3 DNA follows: TGCGCCAGCAGCCCGGAGGGACAGGGCAATCAGCCCCAGCATTTT. Protein: CASSPEGQGNQPQHF.

The chain has TRBV9 and TRBJ1-5; tentatively, D is TRBD1 (6 bases). The CDR3 has 16 amino acids. V was pared by 0 bases and J by 0 bases, with 10 bases between. In germline, CDR1 is SGDLS, CDR2 YYNGEE. In DNA, the CDR3 is TGTGCCAGCAGCGTAGGAACAGGGAATAGCAATCAGCCCCAGCATTTT. It specifies CASSVGTGNSNQPQHF.

V is TRBV4-1 and J is TRBJ2-5; the D gene could be TRBD1 or TRBD2 (5 bases each). Germline V gene sequence: CDR1 MGHRA, CDR2 YSYEKL. The CDR3 has 14 amino acids. Trimming took 4 bases from V and 4 from J, leaving 13 bases between them. CDR3: CASSPSGGRETQYF. DNA of the CDR3: TGCGCCAGCAGCCCCAGTGGGGGACGAGAGACCCAGTACTTC.

The rearrangement uses TRBV10-3 and TRBJ2-5, with a weak D call TRBD1 (5 bases). Germline values: CDR1 ENHRY, CDR2 SYGVKD. The CDR3 runs to 14 residues. V dropped 3 bases and J dropped 5 bases, with 13 bases sitting between them. The CDR3 here is CAISDRGIRETQYF. The CDR3 DNA is TGTGCCATCAGTGATAGGGGTATCAGGGAGACCCAGTACTTC.

This clone was detected only once. V is TRBV29-1 and J is TRBJ2-7, with TRBD1 matching over 7 bases. The CDR3 has 15 amino acids. CDR1 SQVTM and CDR2 ANQGSEA come from the germline V gene. V was pared by 1 base and J by 8 bases, with 14 bases of the junction left unmatched. The CDR3 DNA follows: TGCAGCGTTGAAGTGCCAGCAGGGGGTTCGGTCAAGCAGTACTTC. Translated, it gives CSVEVPAGGSVKQYF.

The V call is TRBV7-2, the J call TRBJ1-6; 7 bases align to TRBD1. This CDR3 comprises 16 residues. Germline values: CDR1 SGHTA, CDR2 FQGNSA. V shed 4 bases, J shed 0 bases, and the junction held 3 bases outside the gene matches. CDR3 amino acids: CASSSGQSSYNSPLHF. For the CDR3, the DNA is TGTGCCAGCAGCTCGGGACAGAGCTCCTATAATTCACCCCTCCACTTT.

The chain combines TRBV10-1 with TRBJ2-7; tentatively, D is TRBD2 (6 bases). Germline CDR1 is WNHNN and CDR2 is SYGVQD (reference sequence). There are 17 residues in the CDR3. V lost 3 bases and J 2 bases, leaving 20 bases between the germline ends. The CDR3 region has the DNA TGCGCCAGCAGTGACCAATCCGGGACTCAAGGGACCTACGAGCAGTACTTC. It translates to CASSDQSGTQGTYEQYF.

V gene TRBV4-1 combines with J gene TRBJ1-1, with 7 bases identical to TRBD1. With V trimmed by 4 bases and J by 0 bases, 8 bases remained unmatched. CDR3 length equals 16 residues. Germline values: CDR1 MGHRA, CDR2 YSYEKL. The CDR3 sequence is CASSPLGQQMNTEAFF. The CDR3 region has the DNA TGCGCCAGCAGCCCGCTGGGACAGCAAATGAACACTGAAGCTTTCTTT.

The V and J genes are TRBV5-1 and TRBJ2-3; 13 bases fit TRBD2. Germline-derived CDR1 and CDR2 are SGHRS and YFSETQ. This CDR3 comprises 17 residues. V gave up 3 bases and J gave up 0 bases; unmatched junction bases: 4. The CDR3 loop reads CASSSLLAGGSTDTQYF. The CDR3 DNA reads TGCGCCAGCAGCTCCCTACTAGCGGGGGGGAGCACAGATACGCAGTATTTT.

The table lists this clone with a count of one. The chain employs TRBV7-6 and TRBJ2-7, with 11 bases fitting TRBD2. Germline lookup yields CDR1 SGHVS and CDR2 FNYEAQ. Losses at the gene ends were 5 bases for V and 3 bases for J; bases not matched to a gene: 6. This CDR3 has 15 amino acids. The CDR3 coding sequence is TGTGCCAGCAGCCCGGCGGGACTAGCGGTCTACGAGCAGTACTTC. This gives the protein CASSPAGLAVYEQYF.

The V and J genes are TRBV7-7 and TRBJ2-1; 8 positions match TRBD1. The CDR3 length is 13 residues. The V gene's germline CDR1 is SSHAT and CDR2 FNYEAQ (reference sequence). Germline trimming cut 3 bases from V and 8 bases from J; bases unmatched to any gene: 3. The CDR3 loop is CASSLDRDDEQFF. CDR3 coding DNA: TGTGCCAGCAGCTTGGACAGGGATGATGAGCAGTTCTTC.

V is TRBV5-4 and J is TRBJ2-5; D perhaps matches TRBD2 (5 bases). V dropped 4 bases and J dropped 4 bases, with 11 bases sitting between them. The germline CDR1 and CDR2 sequences are SGHNT and YYREEE (reference sequence). The CDR3 spans 13 residues. CDR3 loop: CASSPPRGETQYF. The CDR3 DNA reads as TGTGCCAGCAGCCCCCCCCGGGGAGAGACCCAGTACTTC. The variable domain in full, completed from reference TRBV5-4 and TRBJ2-5, reads ETGVTQSPTHLIKTRGQQVTLRCSSQSGHNTVSWYQQALGQGPQFIFQYYREEENGRGNFPPRFSGLQFPNYSSELNVNALELDDSALYLCASSPPRGETQYFGPGTRLLVL.

V and J are TRBV5-8 and TRBJ1-5; no definite D call. CDR1 is SGHTS and CDR2 is YDEGEE in the germline V gene. Deletions cut 0 bases from V and 1 base from J, with 17 bases between. This CDR3 spans 18 amino acids. In nucleotides, the CDR3 is TGTGCCAGCAGCTTGGTGTCGGGGAGCCGCCGGAGCAATCAGCCCCAGCATTTT. Translated: CASSLVSGSRRSNQPQHF. Drawing the rest from reference TRBV5-8 and TRBJ1-5, the complete variable domain is EAGVTQSPTHLIKTRGQQATLRCSPISGHTSVYWYQQALGLGLQFLLWYDEGEERNRGNFPPRFSGRQFPNYSSELNVNALELEDSALYLCASSLVSGSRRSNQPQHFGDGTRLSIL.

The CDR3 DNA follows: TGTGCCAGCAGTTTTCGGGGTCAGAGTAATGGCTACACCTTC. It codes for CASSFRGQSNGYTF. The chain uses TRBV27 and TRBJ1-2, with D hard to call. The CDR3 is 14 amino acids. Germline V lookup: CDR1 MNHEY, CDR2 SMNVEV (reference sequence). V was clipped by 3 bases and J by 6 bases, with 14 bases between them.

The rearrangement joins TRBV5-6 to TRBJ2-7; 7 bases are shared with TRBD1. This CDR3 has 16 amino acids. After removal of 2 bases from V and 2 bases from J, the junction contained 10 bases not matched to a gene. In germline, CDR1 is SGHDT, CDR2 YYEEEE. The CDR3 is CASSFFVRQGAYEQYF. The CDR3 nucleotides are TGTGCCAGCAGCTTTTTTGTTAGACAGGGAGCCTACGAGCAGTACTTC.

This chain links TRBV10-3 with TRBJ2-1; possibly TRBD1 for D (5 bases). The ends were cut back, 0 bases at V and 7 bases at J, with 13 bases in the middle. The CDR3 sequence is 15 residues long. The germline CDR1 and CDR2 sequences are ENHRY and SYGVKD. The CDR3 region has the DNA TGTGCCATCAGTGAGTCGGGCGCAGGGATTAATGAGCAGTTCTTC. Protein: CAISESGAGINEQFF.

This chain links TRBV13 with TRBJ2-6, with TRBD2 as a possible D gene (5 bases). The CDR3 extends over 17 amino acids. V shed 1 base and J shed 0 bases, with 10 bases lying between them. Germline CDR1 PRHDT, CDR2 FYEKMQ (reference sequence). As DNA, the CDR3 is TGTGCCAGCAGCTTAGAGAGGGTTCCCTCTGGGGCCAACGTCCTGACTTTC. It yields the protein CASSLERVPSGANVLTF. The entire variable domain, with the rest obtained from reference TRBV13 and TRBJ2-6, is as follows: AAGVIQSPRHLIKEKRETATLKCYPIPRHDTVYWYQQGPGQDPQFLISFYEKMQSDKGSIPDRFSAQQFSDYHSELNMSSLELGDSALYFCASSLERVPSGANVLTFGAGSRLTVL.